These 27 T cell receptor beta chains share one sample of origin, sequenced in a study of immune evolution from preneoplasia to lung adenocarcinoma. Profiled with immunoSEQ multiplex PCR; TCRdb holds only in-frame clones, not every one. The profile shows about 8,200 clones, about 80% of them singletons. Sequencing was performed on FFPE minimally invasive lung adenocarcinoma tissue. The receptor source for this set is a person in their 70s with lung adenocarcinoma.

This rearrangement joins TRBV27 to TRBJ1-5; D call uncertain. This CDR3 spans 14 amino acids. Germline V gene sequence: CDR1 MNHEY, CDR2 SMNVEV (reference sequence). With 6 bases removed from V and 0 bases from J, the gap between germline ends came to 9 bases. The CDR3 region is CASRGEYSNQPQHF. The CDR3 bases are TGTGCCAGCAGGGGAGAGTATAGCAATCAGCCCCAGCATTTT.

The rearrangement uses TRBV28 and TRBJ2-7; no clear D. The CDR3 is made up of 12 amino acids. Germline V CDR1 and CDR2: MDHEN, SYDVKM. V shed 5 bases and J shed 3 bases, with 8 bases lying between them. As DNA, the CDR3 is TGTGCCAGCAGTAACGGCGGCTACGAGCAGTACTTC. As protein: CASSNGGYEQYF.

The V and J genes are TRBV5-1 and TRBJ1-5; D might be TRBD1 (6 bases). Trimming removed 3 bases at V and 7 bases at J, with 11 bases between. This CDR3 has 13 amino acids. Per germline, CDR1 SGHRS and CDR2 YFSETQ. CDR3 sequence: CASSYRGGQPQHF. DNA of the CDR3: TGCGCCAGCAGCTACAGAGGGGGACAGCCCCAGCATTTT.

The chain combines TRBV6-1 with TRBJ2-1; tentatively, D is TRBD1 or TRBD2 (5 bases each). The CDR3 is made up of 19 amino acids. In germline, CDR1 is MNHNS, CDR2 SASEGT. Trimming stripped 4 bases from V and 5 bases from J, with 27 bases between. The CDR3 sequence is CASSGGGGFSRPGDNEQFF. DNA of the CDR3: TGTGCCAGCAGTGGGGGCGGAGGCTTTAGCCGCCCTGGGGACAATGAGCAGTTCTTC.

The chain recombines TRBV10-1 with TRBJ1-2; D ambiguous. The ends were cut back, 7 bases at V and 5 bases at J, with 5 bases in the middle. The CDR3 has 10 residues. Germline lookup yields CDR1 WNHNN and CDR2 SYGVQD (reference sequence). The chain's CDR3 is CASNGYGYTF. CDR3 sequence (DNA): TGCGCCAGCAATGGATATGGCTACACCTTC.

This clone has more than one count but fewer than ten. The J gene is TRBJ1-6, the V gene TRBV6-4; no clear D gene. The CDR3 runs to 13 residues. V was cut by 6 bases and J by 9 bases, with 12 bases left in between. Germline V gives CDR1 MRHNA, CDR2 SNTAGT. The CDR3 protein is CASRKDRSSPLHF. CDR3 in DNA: TGTGCCAGCAGAAAAGACCGTAGTTCACCCCTCCACTTT.

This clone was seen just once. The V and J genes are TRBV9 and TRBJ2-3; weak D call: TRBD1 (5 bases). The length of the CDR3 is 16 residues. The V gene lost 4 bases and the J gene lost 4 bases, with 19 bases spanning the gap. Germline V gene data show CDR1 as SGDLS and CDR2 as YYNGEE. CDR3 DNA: TGTGCCAGCAGCCCAGAAGGGGATGCACGGGCAGATACGCAGTATTTT. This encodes CASSPEGDARADTQYF. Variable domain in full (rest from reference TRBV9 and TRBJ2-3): DSGVTQTPKHLITATGQRVTLRCSPRSGDLSVYWYQQSLDQGLQFLIQYYNGEERAKGNILERFSAQQFPDLHSELNLSSLELGDSALYFCASSPEGDARADTQYFGPGTRLTVL.

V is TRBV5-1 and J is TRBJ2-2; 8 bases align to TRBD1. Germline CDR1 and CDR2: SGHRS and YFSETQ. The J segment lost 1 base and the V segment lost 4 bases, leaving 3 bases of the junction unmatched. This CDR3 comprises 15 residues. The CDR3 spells CASSPGTGNTGELFF. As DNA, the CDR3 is TGCGCCAGCAGCCCCGGGACAGGGAACACCGGGGAGCTGTTTTTT.

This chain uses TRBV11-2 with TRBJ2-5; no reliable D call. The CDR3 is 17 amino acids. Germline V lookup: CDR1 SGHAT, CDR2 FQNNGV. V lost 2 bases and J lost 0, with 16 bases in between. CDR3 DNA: TGTGCCAGCAGCTTAAACCGAGCAGGCTTGTACCAAGAGACCCAGTACTTC. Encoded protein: CASSLNRAGLYQETQYF.

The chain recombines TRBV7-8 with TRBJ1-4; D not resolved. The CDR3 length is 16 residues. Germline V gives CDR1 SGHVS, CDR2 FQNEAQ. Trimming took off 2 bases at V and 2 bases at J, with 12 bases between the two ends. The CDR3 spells CASSLIVQTTNEKLFF. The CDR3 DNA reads TGTGCCAGCAGCTTAATCGTCCAGACCACTAATGAAAAACTGTTTTTT.

CDR3 sequence reads: CSVGLVAGGEQYF. The CDR3 nucleotides read TGCAGCGTTGGACTAGTCGCTGGTGGCGAGCAGTACTTC. The chain carries TRBV29-1 and TRBJ2-5; a weak D match, TRBD2 (6 bases). The DNA end favors TRBJ2-7, so the J call may be wrong. Germline CDR1 and CDR2: SQVTM and ANQGSEA. The CDR3 covers 13 residues.

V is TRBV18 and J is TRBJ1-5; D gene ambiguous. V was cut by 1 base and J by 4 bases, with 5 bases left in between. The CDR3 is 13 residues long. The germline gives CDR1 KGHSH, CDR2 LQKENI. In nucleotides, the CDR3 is TGTGCCAGCTCACCACAGGTAAATCAGCCCCAGCATTTT. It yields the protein CASSPQVNQPQHF.

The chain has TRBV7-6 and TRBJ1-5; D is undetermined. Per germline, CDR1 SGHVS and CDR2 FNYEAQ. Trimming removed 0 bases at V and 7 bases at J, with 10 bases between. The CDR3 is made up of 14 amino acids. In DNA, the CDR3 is TGTGCCAGCAGCTTAGCCGGTTCGGGACAGCCCCAGCATTTT. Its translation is CASSLAGSGQPQHF.

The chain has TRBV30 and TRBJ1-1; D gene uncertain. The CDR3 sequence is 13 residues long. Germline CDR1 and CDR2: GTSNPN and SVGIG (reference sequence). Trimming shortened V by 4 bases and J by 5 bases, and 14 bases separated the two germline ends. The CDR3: CAWNKGSVTEAFF. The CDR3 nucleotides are TGTGCCTGGAATAAGGGAAGCGTAACTGAAGCTTTCTTT.

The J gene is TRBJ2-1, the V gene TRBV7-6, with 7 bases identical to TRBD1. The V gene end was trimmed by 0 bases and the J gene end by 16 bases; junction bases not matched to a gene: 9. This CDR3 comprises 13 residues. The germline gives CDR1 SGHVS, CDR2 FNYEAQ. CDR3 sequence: CASSLAVDRVQFF. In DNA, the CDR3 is TGTGCCAGCAGCTTAGCGGTAGACAGGGTACAATTCTTC.

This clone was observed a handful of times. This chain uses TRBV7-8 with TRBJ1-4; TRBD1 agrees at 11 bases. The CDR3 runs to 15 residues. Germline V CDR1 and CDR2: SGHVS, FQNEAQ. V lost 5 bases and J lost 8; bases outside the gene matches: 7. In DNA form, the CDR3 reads TGTGCCAGCAGCACCCGGGACAGGGGGGGAGAAAAACTGTTTTTT. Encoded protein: CASSTRDRGGEKLFF.

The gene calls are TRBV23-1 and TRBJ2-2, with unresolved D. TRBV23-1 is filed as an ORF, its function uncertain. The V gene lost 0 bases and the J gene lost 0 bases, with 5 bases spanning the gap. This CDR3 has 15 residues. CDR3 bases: TGCGCCAGCAGTCAATCTGGGGCGAACACCGGGGAGCTGTTTTTT. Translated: CASSQSGANTGELFF.

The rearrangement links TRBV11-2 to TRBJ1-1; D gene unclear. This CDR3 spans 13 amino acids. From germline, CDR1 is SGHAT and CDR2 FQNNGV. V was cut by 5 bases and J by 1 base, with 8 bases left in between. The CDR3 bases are TGTGCCAGCAGCCAAGAAAAGAACACTGAAGCTTTCTTT. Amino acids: CASSQEKNTEAFF.

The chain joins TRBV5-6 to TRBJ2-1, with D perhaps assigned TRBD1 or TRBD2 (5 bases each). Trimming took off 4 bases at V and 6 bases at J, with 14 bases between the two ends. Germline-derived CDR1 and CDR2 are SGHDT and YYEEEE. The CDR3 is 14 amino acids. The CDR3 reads CASSGQGAINEQFF. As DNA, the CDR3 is TGTGCCAGCAGCGGCCAGGGAGCTATCAATGAGCAGTTCTTC.

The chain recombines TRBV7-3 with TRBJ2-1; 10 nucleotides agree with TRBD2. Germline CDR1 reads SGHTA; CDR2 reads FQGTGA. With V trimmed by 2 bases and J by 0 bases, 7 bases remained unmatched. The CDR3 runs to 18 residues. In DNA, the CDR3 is TGTGCCAGCAGCTTATGGCCTAGCGGGGGAAGCTCCTACAATGAGCAGTTCTTC. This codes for CASSLWPSGGSSYNEQFF.

CDR3 in amino acids: CASSYRTALTYNEQFF. CDR3 nucleotides: TGTGCCAGCAGCTACAGGACAGCGCTGACCTACAATGAGCAGTTCTTC. The chain couples TRBV7-8 to TRBJ2-1; weak D call: TRBD1 (6 bases). There are 16 residues in the CDR3. Between the trimmed V and J ends, which lost 4 bases and 2 bases, there was a span of 15 bases. Germline loops: CDR1 SGHVS, CDR2 FQNEAQ.

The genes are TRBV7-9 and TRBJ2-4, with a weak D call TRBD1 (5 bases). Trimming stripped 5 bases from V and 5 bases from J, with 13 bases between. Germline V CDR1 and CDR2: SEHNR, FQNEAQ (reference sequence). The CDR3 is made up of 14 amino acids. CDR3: CASSPDSNQNIQYF. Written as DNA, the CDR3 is TGTGCCAGCAGCCCCGACAGCAACCAAAACATTCAGTACTTC. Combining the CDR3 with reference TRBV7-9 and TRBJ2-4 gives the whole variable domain DTGVSQNPRHKITKRGQNVTFRCDPISEHNRLYWYRQTLGQGPEFLTYFQNEAQLEKSRLLSDRFSAERPKGSFSTLEIQRTEQGDSAMYLCASSPDSNQNIQYFGAGTRLSVL.

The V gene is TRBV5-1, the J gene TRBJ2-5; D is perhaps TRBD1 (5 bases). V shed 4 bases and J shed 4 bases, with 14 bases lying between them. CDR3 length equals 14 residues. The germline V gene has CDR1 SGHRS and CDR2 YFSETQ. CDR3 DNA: TGCGCCAGCAGCCGATCAGGGATACGAGAGACCCAGTACTTC. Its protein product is CASSRSGIRETQYF.

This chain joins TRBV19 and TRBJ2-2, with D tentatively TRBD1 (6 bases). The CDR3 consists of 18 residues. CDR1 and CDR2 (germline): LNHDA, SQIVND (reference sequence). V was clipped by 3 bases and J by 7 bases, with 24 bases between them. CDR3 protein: CASSIRRNRVTRGGELFF. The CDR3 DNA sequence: TGTGCCAGTAGTATTCGAAGAAACAGGGTCACCCGCGGCGGGGAGCTGTTTTTT.

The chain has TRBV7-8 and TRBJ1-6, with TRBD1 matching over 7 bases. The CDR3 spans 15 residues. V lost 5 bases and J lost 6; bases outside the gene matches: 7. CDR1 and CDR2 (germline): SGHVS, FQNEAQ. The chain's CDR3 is CASSPVTGSNSPLHF. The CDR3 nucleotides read TGTGCCAGCAGCCCCGTGACAGGGAGTAATTCACCCCTCCACTTT. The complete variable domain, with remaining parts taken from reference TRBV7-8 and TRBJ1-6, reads GAGVSQSPRYKVAKRGQDVALRCDPISGHVSLFWYQQALGQGPEFLTYFQNEAQLDKSGLPSDRFFAERPEGSVSTLKIQRTQQEDSAVYLCASSPVTGSNSPLHFGNGTRLTVT.

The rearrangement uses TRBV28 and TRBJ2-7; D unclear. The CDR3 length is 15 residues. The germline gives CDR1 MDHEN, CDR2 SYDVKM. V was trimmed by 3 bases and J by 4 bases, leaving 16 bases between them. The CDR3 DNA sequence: TGTGCCAGCAGTTTGACCCCAGGCGGCGGTTACGAGCAGTACTTC. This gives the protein CASSLTPGGGYEQYF.

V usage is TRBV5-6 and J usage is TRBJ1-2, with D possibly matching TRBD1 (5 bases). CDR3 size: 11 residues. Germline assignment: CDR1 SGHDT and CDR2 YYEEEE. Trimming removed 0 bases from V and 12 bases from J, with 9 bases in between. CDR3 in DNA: TGTGCCAGCAGCTTGGACAGGATAGACACCTTC. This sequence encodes CASSLDRIDTF. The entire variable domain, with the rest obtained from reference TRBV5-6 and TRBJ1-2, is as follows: DAGVTQSPTHLIKTRGQQVTLRCSPKSGHDTVSWYQQALGQGPQFIFQYYEEEERQRGNFPDRFSGHQFPNYSSELNVNALLLGDSALYLCASSLDRIDTFGSGTRLTVV.